This TCR beta chain originates from a study of T cells after posttransplantation cyclophosphamide. Libraries were prepared by immunoSEQ multiplex PCR; TCRdb keeps only in-frame clonotypes and omits some of them. Among some 7,000 clones listed, roughly three quarters were seen once. The V gene's germline CDR1 is LNHDA and CDR2 SQIVND (reference sequence). The germline V and J ends were trimmed by 7 bases and 6 bases, with 10 bases remaining between them. The length of the CDR3 is 12 residues. On this clone: No antigen is known for it. This same CDR3 is encoded by further DNA sequences in the sample.

On the day of bone marrow donation, the related graft donor provided peripheral blood. Findings and caveats of the study: Later post-transplant blood repertoires were often dominated by donor CD8+ memory clones. Skin or GI-infiltrating T cells shared few TRB sequences with blood.

The material sequenced was memory CD4+ T cells sorted from blood. The clonotype originates from a woman aged 50 to 60 in good health and a related stem cell transplant donor. The chain has TRBV19 and TRBJ2-1; the D gene is possibly TRBD1 (6 bases). The CDR3 sequence: CASTGVGNEQFF. For the CDR3, the DNA is TGTGCCAGTACAGGGGTAGGCAATGAGCAGTTCTTC.